The 9 T cell receptor beta chains below come from one sample, sequenced in a study of blood T cells in healthy people across ages. Through a sample-barcoded 5' primer and a J-beta primer mix, a second PCR was run for roughly 6 to 12 cycles. TCRdb used MiXCR to reprocess the 5' RACE reads, holding one entry per CDR3 protein. The sample has hundreds of thousands of distinct CDR3 sequences; approximately 50% are singletons. Sequenced material: blood. Receptor source: a woman aged 55-75 years in good health.

This chain connects TRBV12-3 or TRBV12-4 to TRBJ1-4; D is unclear. The CDR3 is 11 amino acids. The V end lost 6 bases, the J end lost 8 bases, and 7 bases lay between the germline ends. The DNA of the CDR3 is TGTGCCAGCAGGCGCGTCGAAAAACTGTTTTTT. This sequence encodes CASRRVEKLFF.

Turning to this clonotype: This may be a read error: a much more frequent sequence differs by one nucleotide. The chain carries TRBV4-3 and TRBJ1-1, with D perhaps matching TRBD1 (5 bases). V was cut by 1 base and J by 5 bases, with 14 bases left in between. CDR1 and CDR2 from the germline V gene are LGHNA and YSLEER. The CDR3 loop spans 15 amino acids. The CDR3 DNA sequence: TGCGCCAGCAGCCAAGGTGGGGGAAGTAGGACTGAAGCTTTCTTT. As protein: CASSQGGGSRTEAFF.

For this clonotype: Compared with germline, one end of the junction differs, possibly owing to a read error. The rearrangement joins TRBV7-2 to TRBJ2-7, with 8 bases identical to TRBD2. The CDR3 length is 16 residues. The germline gives CDR1 SGHTA, CDR2 FQGNSA. The CDR3 sequence: CASSPASGRLTYERYF. CDR3 bases: TGTGCCAGCAGCCCCGCCAGCGGGAGACTTACCTACGAGCGGTACTTC.

This clonotype was seen more than once but under ten times. The chain couples TRBV29-1 to TRBJ1-1; D is uncertain. V was pared by 4 bases and J by 6 bases, with 12 bases between. The CDR3 extends over 12 amino acids. CDR1 is SQVTM, CDR2 ANQGSEA, per germline. The CDR3 protein is CSVGGGRAEAFF. For the CDR3, the DNA is TGCAGCGTTGGGGGAGGGAGGGCTGAAGCTTTCTTT. Supplemented by reference TRBV29-1 and TRBJ1-1, the full variable domain reads SAVISQKPSRDICQRGTSLTIQCQVDSQVTMMFWYRQQPGQSLTLIATANQGSEATYESGFVIDKFPISRPNLTFSTLTVSNMSPEDSSIYLCSVGGGRAEAFFGQGTRLTVV.

This clonotype was detected only a few times. The rearrangement uses TRBV29-1 and TRBJ2-5, with D tentatively TRBD1 (6 bases). The CDR3 totals 13 residues. Trimming pared 4 bases from V and 1 base from J, leaving 10 bases between. Per germline, CDR1 SQVTM and CDR2 ANQGSEA. As DNA, the CDR3 is TGCAGCGTTGCACAGGGTAGCCAAGAGACCCAGTACTTC. It codes for CSVAQGSQETQYF.

The genes are TRBV20-1 and TRBJ1-6; TRBD1 is a possible D gene (6 bases). Deletions cut 2 bases from V and 8 bases from J, with 16 bases between. This CDR3 region has 15 residues. Looked up from germline, CDR1 is DFQATT and CDR2 is SNEGSKA (reference sequence). CDR3 coding DNA: TGCAGTGCTAGATCCAGGCAGGGGAGCGATTCACCCCTCCACTTT. It translates to CSARSRQGSDSPLHF.

Only a few counts were recorded for this clonotype. V usage is TRBV7-2 and J usage is TRBJ2-7, with D hard to call. The V end lost 4 bases, the J end lost 3 bases, and 13 bases lay between the germline ends. This CDR3 is built from 14 residues. Germline CDR1 reads SGHTA; CDR2 reads FQGNSA. The CDR3 DNA reads as TGTGCCAGCAGCTGGGAACGGGCCTACTACGAGCAGTACTTC. Translating it yields CASSWERAYYEQYF. Based on the CDR3 plus reference TRBV7-2 and TRBJ2-7, the full variable domain is GAGVSQSPSNKVTEKGKDVELRCDPISGHTALYWYRQSLGQGLEFLIYFQGNSAPDKSGLPSDRFSAERTGGSVSTLTIQRTQQEDSAVYLCASSWERAYYEQYFGPGTRLTVT.

The genes are TRBV7-2 and TRBJ2-5, with D possibly being TRBD1 or TRBD2 (5 bases each). CDR1 is SGHTA, CDR2 FQGNSA, per germline. This CDR3 is 13 amino acids long. V dropped 2 bases and J dropped 4 bases, with 8 bases sitting between them. DNA of the CDR3: TGTGCCAGCAGCTTATGGGGGAGAGAGACCCAGTACTTC. Translated, it gives CASSLWGRETQYF.

The chain uses TRBV4-3 and TRBJ1-1; no reliable D call. This CDR3 is built from 13 residues. Trimming shortened V by 6 bases and J by 4 bases, and 12 bases separated the two germline ends. Germline CDR1 reads LGHNA; CDR2 reads YSLEER. The CDR3 is CASSYTGLTEAFF. CDR3 DNA: TGCGCCAGCAGTTATACTGGGCTCACTGAAGCTTTCTTT.